This TCR beta chain was retrieved from a study of cytomegalovirus exposure and HLA in healthy donors. Overall study findings and caveats: Most sequenced TCRs were rare (though some public TCRs occurred in many donors). The tendency of first-cohort TCR clusters to co-occur in the 90 to 150 validation repertoires emerged from a later analysis.

An approximately 120-subject validation cohort, separate from the roughly 700-subject first cohort, supplied the donors. The table came from immunoSEQ multiplex PCR; TCRdb's copy has only in-frame clones and leaves some out. Among approximately 82,000 clones listed, 93% were seen once. The germline CDR1 and CDR2 sequences are SGHDT and YYEEEE. Trimming stripped 4 bases from V and 3 bases from J, with 16 bases between. The CDR3 is made up of 15 amino acids. About this clone: The antigen remains unidentified.

The TCR was taken from a man between 18 and 29 years old in good health and CMV-seronegative. The sample taken for sequencing was PBMCs. The genes are TRBV5-6 and TRBJ1-1, with D possibly TRBD1 on 6 matching bases. The DNA for the CDR3 is TGTGCCAGCAGCCCCGGGGCAGGGGTGGACACTGAAGCTTTCTTT. The encoded protein is CASSPGAGVDTEAFF.